A selection of T cell receptor beta chains follows, all from one sample in a study of shared clonotypes between healthy human individuals. Method: immunoSEQ multiplex PCR; TCRdb's copy keeps in-frame clones and lacks some. The table lists about 600,000 clones, roughly 97% of them singletons. The source material was naive CD4+ T cells sorted from blood. The receptors here all came from a woman under 40 in good health. Each CDR3 is given with its conserved first and last residue. D genes are given only for firm matches. A row's size may be missing; if present it is once, few, many or a size class.

clone_size	v_call	j_call	d_call	cdr3_aa	cdr3_nt
NA	TRBV5-1	TRBJ2-3	NA	CASSLGQPLGRDTQYF	TGCGCCAGCAGCTTGGGACAACCTCTAGGAAGAGATACGCAGTATTTT
NA	TRBV18	TRBJ2-7	TRBD2	CASSPGLAGEYEQYF	TGTGCCAGCTCACCAGGACTAGCGGGAGAGTACGAGCAGTACTTC
once	TRBV19	TRBJ1-1	NA	CASSIWGRSTEAFF	TGTGCCAGTAGTATTTGGGGGAGGAGCACTGAAGCTTTCTTT
NA	TRBV28	TRBJ2-3	TRBD2	CASRAGGLTDTQYF	TGTGCCAGCAGGGCGGGAGGCCTCACAGATACGCAGTATTTT
NA	TRBV2	TRBJ1-1	TRBD1	CASSETIAGGLNTEAFF	TGTGCCAGCAGTGAAACTATTGCAGGGGGCCTGAACACTGAAGCTTTCTTT
NA	TRBV28	TRBJ2-3	NA	CASSSPLRTQYF	TGTGCCAGCAGTTCTCCTCTTCGGACGCAGTATTTT
NA	TRBV7-6	TRBJ2-3	NA	CASSLGGTDTQYF	TGTGCCAGCAGCTTGGGAGGCACAGATACGCAGTATTTT
NA	TRBV5-8	TRBJ2-7	NA	CASTRYKDEQYF	TGTGCCAGCACCCGATACAAGGACGAGCAGTACTTC
NA	TRBV5-1	TRBJ1-1	NA	CASSLVGVRNTEAFF	TGCGCCAGCAGCTTGGTAGGAGTAAGGAACACTGAAGCTTTCTTT
NA	TRBV11-1	TRBJ2-5	TRBD2	CASSLRLAGDGETQYF	TGTGCCAGCAGCTTACGACTAGCGGGAGACGGGGAGACCCAGTACTTC
NA	TRBV9	TRBJ2-7	NA	CASSVEGGQGPYEQYF	TGTGCCAGCAGCGTAGAAGGGGGGCAGGGTCCGTACGAGCAGTACTTC
NA	TRBV5-3	TRBJ1-4	TRBD1	CARSGGGNPGTGNEKLFF	TGTGCCAGAAGCGGCGGCGGGAACCCCGGGACAGGCAATGAAAAACTGTTTTTT
NA	TRBV7-9	TRBJ1-1	NA	CASSSVGQTYEAFF	TGTGCCAGCAGCTCCGTAGGACAAACGTATGAAGCTTTCTTT
NA	TRBV4-2	TRBJ1-6	TRBD1	CASSHDRGSGSYNSPLHF	TGTGCCAGCAGCCACGACAGGGGATCGGGCTCCTATAATTCACCCCTCCACTTT
NA	TRBV18	TRBJ2-7	TRBD2	CASSPQREGPYEQYF	TGTGCCAGCTCACCTCAGCGGGAGGGCCCCTACGAGCAGTACTTC
NA	TRBV5-1	TRBJ2-7	NA	CASSFSGVAYEQYF	TGCGCCAGCAGCTTTTCAGGGGTCGCCTACGAGCAGTACTTC
NA	TRBV14	TRBJ2-7	TRBD2	CASSQDGGRANEQYF	TGTGCCAGCAGCCAAGATGGCGGGAGGGCCAACGAGCAGTACTTC
NA	TRBV7-2	TRBJ2-7	NA	CASSLVGPTYEQYF	TGTGCCAGCAGCTTAGTGGGACCTACCTACGAGCAGTACTTC
NA	TRBV5-1	TRBJ2-1	NA	CASSLGSEGNEQFF	TGCGCCAGCAGCTTGGGTTCTGAGGGCAATGAGCAGTTCTTC
once	TRBV4-2	TRBJ1-5	NA	CASSQDSNQPQHF	TGTGCCAGCAGCCAAGATTCAAATCAGCCCCAGCATTTT
NA	TRBV21-1	TRBJ2-1	NA	CARKKTSGSGNPTLDEQFF	TGTGCCAGAAAGAAGACTAGCGGGAGCGGGAATCCAACTTTGGATGAGCAGTTCTTC
NA	TRBV6-6	TRBJ2-7	TRBD2	CASSFPGSGGYEQYF	TGTGCCAGCAGTTTCCCTGGCAGCGGGGGGTACGAGCAGTACTTC
NA	TRBV19	TRBJ2-2	NA	CATGGQRGGGGELFF	TGTGCTACGGGGGGCCAACGGGGAGGTGGCGGGGAGCTGTTTTTT
NA	TRBV7-2	TRBJ2-5	TRBD2	CASSGGRAGETQYF	TGTGCCAGCAGCGGAGGGAGGGCCGGAGAGACCCAGTACTTC
NA	TRBV7-9	TRBJ2-1	NA	CASSANGHPKNEQFF	TGTGCCAGCAGCGCCAACGGGCACCCAAAGAATGAGCAGTTCTTC
NA	TRBV5-6	TRBJ2-2	NA	CASSWAPGTGELFF	TGTGCCAGCAGCTGGGCGCCGGGTACCGGGGAGCTGTTTTTT
NA	TRBV27	TRBJ2-1	TRBD2	CASRASGRRYNEQFF	TGTGCCAGCCGAGCTAGCGGGAGGCGATACAATGAGCAGTTCTTC
NA	TRBV6-5	TRBJ1-4	NA	CASKRDMTNEKLFF	TGTGCCAGCAAGCGGGACATGACTAATGAAAAACTGTTTTTT
NA	TRBV19	TRBJ1-5	TRBD1	CASSVTGDSNQPQHF	TGTGCCAGTAGTGTTACAGGGGACTCGAATCAGCCCCAGCATTTT